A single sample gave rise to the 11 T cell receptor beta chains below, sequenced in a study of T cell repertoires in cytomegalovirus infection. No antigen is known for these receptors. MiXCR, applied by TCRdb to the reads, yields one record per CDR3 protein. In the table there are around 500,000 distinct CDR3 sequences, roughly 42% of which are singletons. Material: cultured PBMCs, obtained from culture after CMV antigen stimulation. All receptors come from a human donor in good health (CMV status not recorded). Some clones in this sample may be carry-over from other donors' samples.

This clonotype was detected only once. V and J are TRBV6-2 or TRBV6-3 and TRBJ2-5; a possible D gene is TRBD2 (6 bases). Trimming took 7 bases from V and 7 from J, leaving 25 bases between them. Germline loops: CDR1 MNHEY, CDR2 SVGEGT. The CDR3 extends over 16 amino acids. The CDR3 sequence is CASTRPGLSSVGTQYF. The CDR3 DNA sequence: TGTGCCAGCACCCGACCGGGACTTTCGTCCGTCGGGACCCAGTACTTC.

The CDR3 here is CASSQGIFANTGELFF. The CDR3 DNA sequence: TGCGCCAGCAGCCAGGGGATATTCGCGAACACCGGGGAGCTGTTTTTT. This chain joins TRBV4-1 and TRBJ2-2; D is unresolved. The V and J ends lost 3 bases and 0 bases respectively, with 11 bases between them. CDR3 size: 16 residues. The germline CDR1 and CDR2 sequences are MGHRA and YSYEKL.

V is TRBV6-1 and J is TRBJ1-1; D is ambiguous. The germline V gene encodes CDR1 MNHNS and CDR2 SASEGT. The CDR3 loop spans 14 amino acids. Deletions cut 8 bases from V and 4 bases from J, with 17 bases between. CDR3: CASREETRSTEAFF. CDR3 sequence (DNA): TGTGCCAGCCGGGAAGAGACACGGAGCACTGAAGCTTTCTTT.

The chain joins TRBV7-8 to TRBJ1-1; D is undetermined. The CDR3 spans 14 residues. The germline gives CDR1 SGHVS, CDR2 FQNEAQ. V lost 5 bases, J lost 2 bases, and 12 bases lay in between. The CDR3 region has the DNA TGTGCCAGCAGCCACGCTACAAGAAACACTGAAGCTTTCTTT. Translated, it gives CASSHATRNTEAFF.

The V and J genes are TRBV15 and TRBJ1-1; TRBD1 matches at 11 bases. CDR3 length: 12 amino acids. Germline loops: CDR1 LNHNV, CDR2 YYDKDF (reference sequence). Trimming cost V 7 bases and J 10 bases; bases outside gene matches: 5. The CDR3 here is CATKGQGEGAFF. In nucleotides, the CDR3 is TGTGCCACCAAGGGACAGGGGGAAGGAGCTTTCTTT.

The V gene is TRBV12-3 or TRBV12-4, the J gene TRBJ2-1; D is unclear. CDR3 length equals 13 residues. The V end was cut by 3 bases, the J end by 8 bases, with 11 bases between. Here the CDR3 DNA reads TGTGCCAGCAGTTTCAACCCACGGGATGAGCAGTTCTTC. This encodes CASSFNPRDEQFF.

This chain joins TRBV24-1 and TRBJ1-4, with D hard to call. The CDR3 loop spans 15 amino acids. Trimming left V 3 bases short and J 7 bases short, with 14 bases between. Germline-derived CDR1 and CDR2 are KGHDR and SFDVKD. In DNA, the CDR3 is TGTGCCACCAGTGATAATCACCCCGGCGGTGAAAAACTGTTTTTT. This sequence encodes CATSDNHPGGEKLFF.

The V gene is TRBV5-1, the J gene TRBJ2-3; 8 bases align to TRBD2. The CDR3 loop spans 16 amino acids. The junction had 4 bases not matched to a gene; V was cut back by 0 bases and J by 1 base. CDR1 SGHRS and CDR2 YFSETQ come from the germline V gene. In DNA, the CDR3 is TGCGCCAGCAGCTTGGGTACTAGCGGACGCACAGATACGCAGTATTTT. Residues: CASSLGTSGRTDTQYF.

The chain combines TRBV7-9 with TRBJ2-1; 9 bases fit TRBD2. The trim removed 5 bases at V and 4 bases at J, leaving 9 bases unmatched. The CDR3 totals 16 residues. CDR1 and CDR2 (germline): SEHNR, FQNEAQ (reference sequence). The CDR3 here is CASSPILTSGYNEQFF. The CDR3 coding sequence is TGTGCCAGCAGCCCTATTTTAACTAGCGGGTACAATGAGCAGTTCTTC.

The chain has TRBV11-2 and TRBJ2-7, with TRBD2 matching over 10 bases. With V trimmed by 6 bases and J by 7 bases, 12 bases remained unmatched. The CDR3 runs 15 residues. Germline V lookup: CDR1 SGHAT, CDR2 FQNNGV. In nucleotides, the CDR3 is TGTGCCAGCAGTTTGCTGAGCGGGAGGGCCGGAGAGCAGTACTTC. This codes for CASSLLSGRAGEQYF.

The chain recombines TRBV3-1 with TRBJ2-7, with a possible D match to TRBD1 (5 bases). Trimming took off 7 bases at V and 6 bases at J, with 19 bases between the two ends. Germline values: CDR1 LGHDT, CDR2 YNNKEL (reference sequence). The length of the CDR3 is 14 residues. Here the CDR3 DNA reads TGTGCCAGCACCCAGGGTATGGGTTGGATCGAGCAGTACTTC. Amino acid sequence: CASTQGMGWIEQYF.